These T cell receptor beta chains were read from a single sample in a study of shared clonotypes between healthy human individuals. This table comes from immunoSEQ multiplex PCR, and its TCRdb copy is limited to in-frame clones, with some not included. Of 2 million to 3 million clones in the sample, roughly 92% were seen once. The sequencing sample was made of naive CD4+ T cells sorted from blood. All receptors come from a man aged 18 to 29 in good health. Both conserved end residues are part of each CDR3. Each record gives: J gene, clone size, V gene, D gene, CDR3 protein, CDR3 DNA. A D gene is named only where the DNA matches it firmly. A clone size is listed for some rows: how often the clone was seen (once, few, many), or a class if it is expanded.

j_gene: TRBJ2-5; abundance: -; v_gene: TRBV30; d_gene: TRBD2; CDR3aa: CAWSPGASGRVETQYF; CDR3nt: TGTGCCTGGAGCCCAGGGGCTAGCGGGAGGGTTGAGACCCAGTACTTC
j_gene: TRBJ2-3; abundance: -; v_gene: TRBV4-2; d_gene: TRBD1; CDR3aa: CASSQTGQGGLTDTQYF; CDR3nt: TGTGCCAGCAGCCAAACGGGACAGGGGGGCCTCACAGATACGCAGTATTTT
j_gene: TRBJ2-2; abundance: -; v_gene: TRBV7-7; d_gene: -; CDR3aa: CASTLDRTNTGELFF; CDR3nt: TGTGCTAGCACCCTAGACAGAACCAACACCGGGGAGCTGTTTTTT
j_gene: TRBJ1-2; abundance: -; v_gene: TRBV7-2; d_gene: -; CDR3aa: CASSLGREGNYGYTF; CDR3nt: TGTGCCAGCAGCTTAGGAAGGGAGGGAAACTATGGCTACACCTTC
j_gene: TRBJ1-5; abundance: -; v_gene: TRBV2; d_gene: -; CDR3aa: CASSGQGDNQPQHF; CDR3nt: TGTGCCAGCAGTGGGCAGGGTGACAATCAGCCCCAGCATTTT
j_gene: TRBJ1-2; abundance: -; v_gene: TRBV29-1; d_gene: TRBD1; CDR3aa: CSVQLQGLYGYTF; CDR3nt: TGCAGCGTCCAACTACAGGGGCTCTATGGCTACACCTTC
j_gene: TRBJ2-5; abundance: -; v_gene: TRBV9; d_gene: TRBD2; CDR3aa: CASSVAASGGFETQYF; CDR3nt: TGTGCCAGCAGCGTAGCGGCTAGCGGGGGGTTTGAGACCCAGTACTTC
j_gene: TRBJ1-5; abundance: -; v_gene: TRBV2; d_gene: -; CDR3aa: CASSEGSLPPQHF; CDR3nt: TGTGCCAGCAGTGAAGGCAGCCTCCCGCCCCAGCATTTT
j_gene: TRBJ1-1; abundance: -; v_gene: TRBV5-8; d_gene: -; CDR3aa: CASSPNYGGRNTEAFF; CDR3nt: TGTGCCAGCAGCCCAAATTACGGGGGTAGGAACACTGAAGCTTTCTTT
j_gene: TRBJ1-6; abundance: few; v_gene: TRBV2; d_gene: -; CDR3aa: CASSGDSIGSPLHF; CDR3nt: TGTGCCAGCAGTGGTGACAGCATCGGGTCACCCCTCCACTTT
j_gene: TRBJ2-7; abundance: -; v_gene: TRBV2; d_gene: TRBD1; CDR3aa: CASRRTGGGYEQYF; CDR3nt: TGTGCCAGCAGGCGGACAGGGGGCGGCTACGAGCAGTACTTC
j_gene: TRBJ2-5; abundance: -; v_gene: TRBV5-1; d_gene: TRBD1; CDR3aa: CASGTSPGQGSETQYF; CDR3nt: TGCGCCAGCGGAACGTCTCCGGGACAGGGGTCCGAGACCCAGTACTTC
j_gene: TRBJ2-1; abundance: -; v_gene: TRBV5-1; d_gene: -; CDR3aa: CASSLSAFYNEQFF; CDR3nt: TGCGCCAGCAGCTTGTCTGCTTTCTACAATGAGCAGTTCTTC
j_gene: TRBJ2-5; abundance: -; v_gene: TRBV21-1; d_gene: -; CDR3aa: CASSKGVRGPRGQETQYF; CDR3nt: TGTGCCAGCAGCAAGGGGGTCAGGGGCCCCAGGGGCCAAGAGACCCAGTACTTC
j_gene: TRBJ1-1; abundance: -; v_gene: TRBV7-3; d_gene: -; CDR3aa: CASSLERDTEAFF; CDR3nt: TGTGCCAGCAGCTTAGAAAGGGACACTGAAGCTTTCTTT
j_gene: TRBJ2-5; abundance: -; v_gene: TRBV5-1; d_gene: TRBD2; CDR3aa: CASSLAGVGETQYF; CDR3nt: TGCGCCAGCAGCTTAGCGGGAGTTGGGGAGACCCAGTACTTC
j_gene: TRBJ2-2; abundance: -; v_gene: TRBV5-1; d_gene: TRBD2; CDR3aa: CASSSSSGSSAGELFF; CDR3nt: TGCGCCAGCAGCAGCTCTAGCGGGAGTTCGGCCGGGGAGCTGTTTTTT
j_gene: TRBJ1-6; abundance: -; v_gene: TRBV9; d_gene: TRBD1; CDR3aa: CASSVGTVGRSPLHF; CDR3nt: TGTGCCAGCAGCGTCGGGACAGTGGGTAGATCACCCCTCCACTTT
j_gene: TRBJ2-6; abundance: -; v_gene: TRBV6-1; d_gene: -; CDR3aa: CASSVGSAGANVLTF; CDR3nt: TGTGCCAGCAGTGTAGGGTCAGCTGGGGCCAACGTCCTGACTTTC
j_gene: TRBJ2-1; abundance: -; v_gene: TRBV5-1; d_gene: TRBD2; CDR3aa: CASTPTSGYNEQFF; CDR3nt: TGCGCCAGCACCCCAACTAGCGGGTACAATGAGCAGTTCTTC
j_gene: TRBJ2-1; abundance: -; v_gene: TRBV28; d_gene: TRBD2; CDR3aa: CASSPTGTSGGRNNEQFF; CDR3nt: TGTGCCAGCAGCCCGACCGGGACTAGCGGGGGCCGAAACAATGAGCAGTTCTTC
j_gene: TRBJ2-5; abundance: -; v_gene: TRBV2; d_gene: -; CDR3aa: CASSWTEETQYF; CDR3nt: TGTGCCAGCAGTTGGACCGAAGAGACCCAGTACTTC
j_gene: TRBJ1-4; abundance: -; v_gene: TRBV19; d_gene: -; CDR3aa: CASSKGPNEKLFF; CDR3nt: TGTGCCAGTAGTAAGGGGCCTAATGAAAAACTGTTTTTT
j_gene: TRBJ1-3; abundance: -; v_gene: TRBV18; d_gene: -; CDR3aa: CASSGDITLLGADTIYF; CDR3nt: TGTGCCAGCTCCGGGGACATTACCCTGCTTGGGGCCGACACCATATATTTT
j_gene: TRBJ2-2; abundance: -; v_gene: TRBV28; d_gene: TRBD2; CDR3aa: CASRAGGTGELFF; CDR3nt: TGTGCCAGCAGGGCGGGAGGTACCGGGGAGCTGTTTTTT
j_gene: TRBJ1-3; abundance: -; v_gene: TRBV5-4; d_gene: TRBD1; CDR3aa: CASSVGTGGNGNTIYF; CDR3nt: TGTGCCAGCAGCGTCGGGACAGGGGGCAATGGAAACACCATATATTTT
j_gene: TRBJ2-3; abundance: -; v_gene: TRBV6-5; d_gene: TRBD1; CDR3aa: CASSPRDRLTDTQYF; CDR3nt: TGTGCCAGCAGTCCTCGGGACAGACTCACAGATACGCAGTATTTT
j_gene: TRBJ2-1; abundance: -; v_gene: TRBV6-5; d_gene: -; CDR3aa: CASSMLTGPNEQFF; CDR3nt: TGTGCCAGCAGTATGTTGACAGGTCCCAATGAGCAGTTCTTC
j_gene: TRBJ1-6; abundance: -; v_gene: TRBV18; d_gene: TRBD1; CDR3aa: CASSPGGQENNSPLHF; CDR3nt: TGTGCCAGCTCACCGGGGGGACAGGAAAATAATTCACCCCTCCACTTT
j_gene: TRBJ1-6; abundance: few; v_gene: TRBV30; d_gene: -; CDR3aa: CAWSGQANSPLHF; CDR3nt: TGTGCCTGGAGTGGGCAAGCGAATTCACCCCTCCACTTT
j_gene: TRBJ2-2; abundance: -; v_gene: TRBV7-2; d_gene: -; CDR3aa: CASSFTPRTTGELFF; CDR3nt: TGTGCCAGCAGCTTTACCCCTAGGACCACCGGGGAGCTGTTTTTT
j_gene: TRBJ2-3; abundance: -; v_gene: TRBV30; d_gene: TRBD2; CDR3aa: CAWSLSGRAGNTQYF; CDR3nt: TGTGCCTGGAGTCTCAGCGGGAGGGCCGGAAATACGCAGTATTTT
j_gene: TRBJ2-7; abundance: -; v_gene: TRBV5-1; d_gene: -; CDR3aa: CASSLEGHTYEQYF; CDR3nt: TGCGCCAGCAGCTTGGAGGGACACACCTACGAGCAGTACTTC
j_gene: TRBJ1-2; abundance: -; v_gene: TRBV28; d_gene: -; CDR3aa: CASRYPLQGNGYTF; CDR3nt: TGTGCCAGCAGATACCCCCTCCAGGGTAATGGCTACACCTTC
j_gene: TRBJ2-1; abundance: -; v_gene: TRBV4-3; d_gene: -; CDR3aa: CASSQDASRSYNEQFF; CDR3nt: TGCGCCAGCAGCCAAGATGCTAGTAGGTCATACAATGAGCAGTTCTTC
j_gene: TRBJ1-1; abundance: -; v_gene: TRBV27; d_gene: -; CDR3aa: CASSLFGHRGTEAFF; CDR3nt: TGTGCCAGCAGTTTATTTGGGCACCGGGGCACTGAAGCTTTCTTT
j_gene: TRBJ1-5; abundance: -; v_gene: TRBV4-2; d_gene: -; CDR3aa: CASSQESNSPSNQPQHF; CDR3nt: TGTGCCAGCAGCCAAGAAAGTAACAGTCCTAGCAATCAGCCCCAGCATTTT
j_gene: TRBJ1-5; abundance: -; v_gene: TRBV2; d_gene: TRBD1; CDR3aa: CASSGQGREQPQHF; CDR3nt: TGTGCCAGCAGTGGACAGGGGAGAGAGCAGCCCCAGCATTTT
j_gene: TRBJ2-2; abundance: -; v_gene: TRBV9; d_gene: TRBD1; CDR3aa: CASSVVTGGNTGELFF; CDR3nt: TGTGCCAGCAGCGTAGTTACAGGGGGAAACACCGGGGAGCTGTTTTTT
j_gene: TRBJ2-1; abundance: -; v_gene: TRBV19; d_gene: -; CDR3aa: CASRSSGGTYNEQFF; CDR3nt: TGTGCCAGTAGATCCTCCGGGGGTACCTACAATGAGCAGTTCTTC